The 18 T cell receptor beta chains below all came from one sample that was sequenced in a study of PD-1 blockade in classical Hodgkin lymphoma. Clones were sequenced by immunoSEQ multiplex PCR, and TCRdb holds only the in-frame ones, with some missing. This table holds 75,000 to 100,000 clones, 81% found once. Every patient had relapsed following autologous stem cell transplantation, and cohorts differed in brentuximab vedotin exposure. Sequenced here: peripheral blood mononuclear cells (PBMCs), sampled before the second cycle of nivolumab. These receptor sequences come from a human donor with classical Hodgkin lymphoma.

The V gene is TRBV7-3, the J gene TRBJ2-2, with 13 nucleotides matching TRBD2. The CDR3 is 18 amino acids. Germline V gene data show CDR1 as SGHTA and CDR2 as FQGTGA. With 5 bases clipped from V and 3 bases from J, the junction kept 9 bases outside the gene matches. The CDR3 DNA reads as TGTGCCAGCAGCCGATGGACTAGCGGGAGCGGGGACACCGGGGAGCTGTTTTTT. This translates into CASSRWTSGSGDTGELFF.

The V and J genes are TRBV2 and TRBJ1-2; 9 bases map to TRBD1. The CDR3 is 16 residues long. The V segment lost 0 bases and the J segment 8 bases; nucleotides outside the gene matches: 10. In germline, CDR1 is SNHLY, CDR2 FYNNEI. In DNA form, the CDR3 reads TGTGCCAGCAGTGAAGCCGGGACAGGGTTGGCATCCGGCTACACCTTC. It yields the protein CASSEAGTGLASGYTF.

The V call is TRBV6-4, the J call TRBJ2-3; 9 nucleotides align to TRBD1. This CDR3 comprises 14 residues. Looked up from germline, CDR1 is MRHNA and CDR2 is SNTAGT. V trimming: 4 bases; J trimming: 1 base; junction bases outside the gene matches: 0. This CDR3 reads CASSGTGGTDTQYF. CDR3 coding DNA: TGTGCCAGCAGTGGGACAGGGGGCACAGATACGCAGTATTTT.

The gene calls are TRBV19 and TRBJ2-5; 14 bases map to TRBD2. Unmatched junction bases numbered 5, after V lost 4 bases and J lost 7 bases. CDR1 LNHDA and CDR2 SQIVND come from the germline V gene (reference sequence). The CDR3 has 15 residues. The CDR3, as DNA: TGTGCCAGTAGTACGGGACTAGCGGGAGCCACGACCCAGTACTTC. Its translation is CASSTGLAGATTQYF.

The chain couples TRBV4-1 to TRBJ2-7; 10 nucleotides align to TRBD2. J gave up 2 bases and V 4 bases, and 14 bases lay outside the gene matches. Germline V gene sequence: CDR1 MGHRA, CDR2 YSYEKL. The CDR3 sequence is 18 residues long. CDR3 residues: CASSPFTRLAGTTYEQYF. In nucleotides, the CDR3 is TGCGCCAGCAGCCCCTTCACGAGACTAGCGGGTACCACCTACGAGCAGTACTTC.

V and J are TRBV9 and TRBJ2-7; a possible D gene is TRBD2 (6 bases). This CDR3 is 14 amino acids long. Germline V CDR1 and CDR2: SGDLS, YYNGEE. The V gene lost 4 bases and the J gene lost 7 bases, with 18 bases spanning the gap. The CDR3 DNA sequence: TGTGCCAGCAGCAACCTCTGGCGGGAAGGGGAGCAGTACTTC. Protein sequence: CASSNLWREGEQYF. Supplemented by reference TRBV9 and TRBJ2-7, the full variable domain reads DSGVTQTPKHLITATGQRVTLRCSPRSGDLSVYWYQQSLDQGLQFLIQYYNGEERAKGNILERFSAQQFPDLHSELNLSSLELGDSALYFCASSNLWREGEQYFGPGTRLTVT.

J is TRBJ2-7 and V is TRBV5-1; 8 bases match TRBD1. Trimming cost V 0 bases and J 0 bases; bases outside gene matches: 5. This CDR3 comprises 16 residues. Germline-derived CDR1 and CDR2 are SGHRS and YFSETQ. The CDR3, as DNA: TGCGCCAGCAGCTTGGGGGGACAGGCTAGCTCCTACGAGCAGTACTTC. Translation gives CASSLGGQASSYEQYF.

This CDR3 reads CASSPGPPGQDTIYF. The DNA of the CDR3 is TGTGCCAGCAGCCCGGGACCGCCGGGACAAGACACCATATATTTT. The chain couples TRBV11-2 to TRBJ1-3, with D possibly being TRBD1 (6 bases). CDR3 length: 15 amino acids. Deletions cut 5 bases from V and 8 bases from J, with 19 bases between. Germline CDR1 is SGHAT and CDR2 is FQNNGV.

This chain connects TRBV10-3 to TRBJ2-7; the D gene is possibly TRBD2 (7 bases). V shed 8 bases and J shed 5 bases, with 13 bases lying between them. Germline lookup yields CDR1 ENHRY and CDR2 SYGVKD. The length of the CDR3 is 12 residues. The CDR3 bases are TGTGCCATCGGCGCGGGGGCAAACGAGCAGTACTTC. Its protein is CAIGAGANEQYF.

This clone was seen a handful of times. V is TRBV19 and J is TRBJ2-3; D is perhaps TRBD1 (6 bases). Germline V lookup: CDR1 LNHDA, CDR2 SQIVND (reference sequence). Trimming stripped 8 bases from V and 0 bases from J, with 9 bases between. The length of the CDR3 is 13 residues. The chain's CDR3 is CASCQGSTDTQYF. The CDR3 DNA reads TGTGCCAGTTGTCAGGGGAGCACAGATACGCAGTATTTT.

V is TRBV14 and J is TRBJ2-5; TRBD2 matches 15 bases. The trim removed 4 bases at V and 5 bases at J, leaving 8 bases unmatched. Germline CDR1 and CDR2: SGHDN and FVKESK. The CDR3 is made up of 17 amino acids. The CDR3 DNA is TGTGCCAGCAGCCCGGGGACTAGCGGGAGGCAGCGGGAGACCCAGTACTTC. It specifies CASSPGTSGRQRETQYF. Full variable domain (rest looked up from reference TRBV14 and TRBJ2-5): EAGVTQFPSHSVIEKGQTVTLRCDPISGHDNLYWYRRVMGKEIKFLLHFVKESKQDESGMPNNRFLAERTGGTYSTLKVQPAELEDSGVYFCASSPGTSGRQRETQYFGPGTRLLVL.

This sequence joins TRBV27 and TRBJ1-2; 7 bases match TRBD1. Losses at the gene ends were 6 bases for V and 2 bases for J; bases not matched to a gene: 9. Germline V gives CDR1 MNHEY, CDR2 SMNVEV (reference sequence). The CDR3 consists of 15 residues. DNA of the CDR3: TGTGCCAGCAGCCCGGCCGGGACAGTAAACTATGGCTACACCTTC. Translation gives CASSPAGTVNYGYTF.

This sequence joins TRBV18 and TRBJ1-4; D is unresolved. This CDR3 is built from 14 residues. The germline V gene has CDR1 KGHSH and CDR2 LQKENI. V was clipped by 3 bases and J by 0 bases, with 5 bases between them. The CDR3 protein is CASSPSSTNEKLFF. In DNA, the CDR3 is TGTGCCAGCTCACCCAGCTCAACTAATGAAAAACTGTTTTTT.

The chain uses TRBV6-6 and TRBJ2-7; D ambiguous. Germline assignment: CDR1 MNHNY and CDR2 SVGAGI (reference sequence). V was cut by 0 bases and J by 0 bases, with 6 bases left in between. This CDR3 comprises 14 residues. The CDR3, as DNA: TGTGCCAGCAGTTACTCTCAGAGCTCCTACGAGCAGTACTTC. Its translation is CASSYSQSSYEQYF.

The V gene is TRBV19, the J gene TRBJ2-5; the D gene is possibly TRBD2 (5 bases). The V end lost 11 bases, the J end lost 5 bases, and 12 bases lay between the germline ends. The germline gives CDR1 LNHDA, CDR2 SQIVND (reference sequence). There are 11 residues in the CDR3. CDR3 nucleotide sequence: TGTGCCGTCCGGGGTGGGGAGACCCAGTACTTC. Its protein product is CAVRGGETQYF.

The chain is built from TRBV6-5 and TRBJ1-1, with TRBD1 matching 7 bases. V shed 5 bases and J 4 bases; nucleotides not matched to a gene: 7. The CDR3 has 14 residues. CDR1 MNHEY and CDR2 SVGAGI come from the germline V gene. The CDR3 here is CASSTPGGITEAFF. CDR3 nucleotides: TGTGCCAGCAGTACCCCAGGGGGTATCACTGAAGCTTTCTTT.

This CDR3 is CSVEDRRGDGYTF. The DNA of the CDR3 is TGCAGCGTTGAAGACCGCAGGGGTGATGGCTACACCTTC. The V call is TRBV29-1, the J call TRBJ1-2; possibly TRBD1 for D (6 bases). The CDR3 is 13 amino acids. Between the trimmed V and J ends, which lost 0 bases and 6 bases, there was a span of 11 bases. Germline V gene data show CDR1 as SQVTM and CDR2 as ANQGSEA.

This CDR3 is CASSSTGGTYNEQFF. The CDR3, as DNA: TGTGCCAGCAGCTCTACAGGAGGAACCTACAATGAGCAGTTCTTC. The chain carries TRBV2 and TRBJ2-1; either TRBD1 or TRBD2 may supply D (5 bases each). Germline values: CDR1 SNHLY, CDR2 FYNNEI. Trimming removed 6 bases from V and 2 bases from J, with 14 bases in between. This CDR3 contains 15 residues.